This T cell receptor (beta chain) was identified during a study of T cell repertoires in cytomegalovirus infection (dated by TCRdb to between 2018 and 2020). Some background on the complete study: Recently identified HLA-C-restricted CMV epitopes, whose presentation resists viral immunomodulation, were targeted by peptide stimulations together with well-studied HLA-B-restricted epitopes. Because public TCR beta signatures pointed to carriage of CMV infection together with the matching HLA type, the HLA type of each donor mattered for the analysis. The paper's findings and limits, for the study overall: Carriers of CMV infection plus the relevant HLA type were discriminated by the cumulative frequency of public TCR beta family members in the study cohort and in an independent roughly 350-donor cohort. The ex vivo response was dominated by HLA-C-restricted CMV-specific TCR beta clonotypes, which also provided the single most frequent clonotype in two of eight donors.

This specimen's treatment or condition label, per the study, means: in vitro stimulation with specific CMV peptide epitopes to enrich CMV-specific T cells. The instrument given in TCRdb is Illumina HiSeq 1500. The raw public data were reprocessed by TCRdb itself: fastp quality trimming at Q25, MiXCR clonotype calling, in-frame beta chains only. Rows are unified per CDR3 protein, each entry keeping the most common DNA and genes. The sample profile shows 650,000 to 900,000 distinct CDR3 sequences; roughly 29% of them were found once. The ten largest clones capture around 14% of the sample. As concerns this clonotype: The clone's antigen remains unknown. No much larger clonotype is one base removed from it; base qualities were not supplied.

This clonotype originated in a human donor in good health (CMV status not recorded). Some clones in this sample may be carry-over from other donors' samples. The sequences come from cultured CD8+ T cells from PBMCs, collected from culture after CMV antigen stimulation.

The CDR3 protein sequence reads: CATSRGTGRVANYGYTF. The DNA sequence follows: TGTGCCACCAGCAGAGGAACAGGGAGGGTGGCAAACTATGGCTACACCTTC. The sequence joins TRBV15 to TRBJ1-2; tentative D gene TRBD1, with 6 bases matching. V is pared back by 1 base and J by 2 bases, with 17 bases lying between the germline termini. Taken from the germline V gene (reference sequence), the CDR1 and CDR2 loops are LNHNV and YYDKDF. The CDR3 covers 17 residues, taking in both the cysteine and the phenylalanine. The only DNA kept is the CDR3, 51 bases in frame from the first base.